This TCR beta chain was captured by sequencing in a study of CD8 T cells in Susac syndrome. The CDR3 covers 19 residues. J lost 4 bases, V lost 2 bases, and 12 bases had no gene match. Germline values: CDR1 MDHEN, CDR2 SYDVKM. Reverse transcription of about 0.45 to 1 ug RNA was carried out with random hexamers. Multiplex immunoSEQ PCR targeted 54 Vbeta and 13 Jbeta TCR beta segments. A single record per CDR3 protein comes from TCRdb applying MiXCR to the immunoSEQ multiplex PCR reads. The data contain 400,000 or so distinct CDR3 sequences, around 83% of them seen just once; the ten biggest clones take up about 0.12%. CD8+ and CD4+ T cells taken from blood had their TCR beta sequenced. The multiple sclerosis control group comprised treatment-naive patients with stable or active relapsing-remitting disease. Negative magnetic isolation gave CD8+ and CD4+ cells; FACS enriched CD8+ TEMRA.

The sequence came from a human donor with multiple sclerosis. The chain couples TRBV28 to TRBJ1-5; 12 bases are a match to TRBD1. The sequenced material came from CD8+ T cells from PBMCs. The DNA for the CDR3 is TGTGCCAGCAGTTTACCCGGGACAGGGGGCGACATCTGGAATCAGCCCCAGCATTTT. This codes for CASSLPGTGGDIWNQPQHF.